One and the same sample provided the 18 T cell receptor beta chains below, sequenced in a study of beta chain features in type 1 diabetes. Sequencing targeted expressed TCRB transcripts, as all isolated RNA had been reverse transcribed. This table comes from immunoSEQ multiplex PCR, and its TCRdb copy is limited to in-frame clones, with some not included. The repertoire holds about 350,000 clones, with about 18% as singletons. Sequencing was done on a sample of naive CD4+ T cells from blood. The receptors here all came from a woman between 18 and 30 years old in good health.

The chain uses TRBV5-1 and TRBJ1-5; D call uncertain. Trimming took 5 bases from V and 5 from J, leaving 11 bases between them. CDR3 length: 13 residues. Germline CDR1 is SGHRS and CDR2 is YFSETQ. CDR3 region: CASSLMPDQPQHF. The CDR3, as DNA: TGCGCCAGCAGTCTCATGCCGGATCAGCCCCAGCATTTT.

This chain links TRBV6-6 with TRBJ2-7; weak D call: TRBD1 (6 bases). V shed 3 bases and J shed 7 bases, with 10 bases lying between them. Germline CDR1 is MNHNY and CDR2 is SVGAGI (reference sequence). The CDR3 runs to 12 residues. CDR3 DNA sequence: TGTGCCAGCAGTTATCAGGGGATAGAGCAGTACTTC. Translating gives CASSYQGIEQYF.

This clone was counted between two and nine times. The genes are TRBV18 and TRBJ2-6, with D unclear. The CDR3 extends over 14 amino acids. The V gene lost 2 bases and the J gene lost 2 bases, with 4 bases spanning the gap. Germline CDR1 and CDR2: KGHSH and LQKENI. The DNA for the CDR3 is TGTGCCAGCTCACCAGAGGCTGGGGCCAACGTCCTGACTTTC. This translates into CASSPEAGANVLTF.

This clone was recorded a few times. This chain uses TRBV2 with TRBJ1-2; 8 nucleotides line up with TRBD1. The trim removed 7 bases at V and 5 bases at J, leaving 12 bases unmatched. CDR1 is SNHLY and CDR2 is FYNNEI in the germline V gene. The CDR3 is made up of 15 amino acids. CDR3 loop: CASKGQGASVYGYTF. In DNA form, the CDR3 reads TGTGCCAGCAAAGGGCAGGGGGCATCTGTTTATGGCTACACCTTC.

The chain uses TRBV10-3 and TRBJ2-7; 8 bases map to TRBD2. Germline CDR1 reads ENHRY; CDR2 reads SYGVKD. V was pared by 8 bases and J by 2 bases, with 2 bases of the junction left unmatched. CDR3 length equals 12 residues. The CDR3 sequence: CAIGGGPYEQYF. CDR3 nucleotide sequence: TGTGCCATCGGCGGGGGGCCCTACGAGCAGTACTTC.

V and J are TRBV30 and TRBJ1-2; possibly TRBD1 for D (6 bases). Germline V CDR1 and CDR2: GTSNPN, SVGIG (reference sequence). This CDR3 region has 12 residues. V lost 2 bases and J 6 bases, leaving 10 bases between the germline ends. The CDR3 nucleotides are TGTGCCTGGAGTTCCGCAGGGGATGGCTACACCTTC. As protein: CAWSSAGDGYTF.

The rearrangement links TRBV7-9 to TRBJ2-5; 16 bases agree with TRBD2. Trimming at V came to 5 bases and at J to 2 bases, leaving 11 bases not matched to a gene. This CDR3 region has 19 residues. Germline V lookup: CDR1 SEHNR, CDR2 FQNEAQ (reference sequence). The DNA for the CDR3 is TGTGCCAGCAGCCTTGGGACTAGCGGGGGGGCCGGACCTCAAGAGACCCAGTACTTC. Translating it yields CASSLGTSGGAGPQETQYF.

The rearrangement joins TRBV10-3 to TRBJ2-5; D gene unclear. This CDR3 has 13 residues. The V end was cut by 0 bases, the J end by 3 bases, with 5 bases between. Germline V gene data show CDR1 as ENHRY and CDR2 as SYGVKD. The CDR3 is CAISESEEETQYF. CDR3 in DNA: TGTGCCATCAGTGAGTCAGAGGAAGAGACCCAGTACTTC.

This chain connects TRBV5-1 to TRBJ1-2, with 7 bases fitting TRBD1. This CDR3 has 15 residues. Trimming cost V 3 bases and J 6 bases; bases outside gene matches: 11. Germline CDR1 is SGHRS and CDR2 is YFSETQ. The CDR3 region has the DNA TGCGCCAGCAGCTATGAAACAGGGGCCAGGAATGGCTACACCTTC. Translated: CASSYETGARNGYTF. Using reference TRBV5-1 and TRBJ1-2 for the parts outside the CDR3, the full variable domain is KAGVTQTPRYLIKTRGQQVTLSCSPISGHRSVSWYQQTPGQGLQFLFEYFSETQRNKGNFPGRFSGRQFSNSRSEMNVSTLELGDSALYLCASSYETGARNGYTFGSGTRLTVV.

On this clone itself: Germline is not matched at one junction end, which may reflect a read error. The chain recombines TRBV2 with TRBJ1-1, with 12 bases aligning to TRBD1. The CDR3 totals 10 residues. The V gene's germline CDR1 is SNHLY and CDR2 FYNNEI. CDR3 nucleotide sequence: TGTGCCAGCAGACGGGACAGGGGGCAGTTT. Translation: CASRRDRGQF.

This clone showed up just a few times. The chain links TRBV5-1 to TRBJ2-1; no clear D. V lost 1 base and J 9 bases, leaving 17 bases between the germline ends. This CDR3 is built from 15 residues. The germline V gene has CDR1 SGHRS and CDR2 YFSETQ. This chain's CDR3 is CASSLITVTQSEQFF. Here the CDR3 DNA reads TGCGCCAGCAGCTTGATAACGGTAACACAGAGTGAGCAGTTCTTC. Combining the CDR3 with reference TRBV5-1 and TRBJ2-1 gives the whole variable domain KAGVTQTPRYLIKTRGQQVTLSCSPISGHRSVSWYQQTPGQGLQFLFEYFSETQRNKGNFPGRFSGRQFSNSRSEMNVSTLELGDSALYLCASSLITVTQSEQFFGPGTRLTVL.

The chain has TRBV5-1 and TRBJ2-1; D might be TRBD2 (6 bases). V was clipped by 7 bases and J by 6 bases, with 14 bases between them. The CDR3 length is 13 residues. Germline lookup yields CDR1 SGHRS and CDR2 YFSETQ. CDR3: CASRSSAANEQFF. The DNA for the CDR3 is TGCGCCAGCCGTTCTAGCGCTGCCAATGAGCAGTTCTTC.

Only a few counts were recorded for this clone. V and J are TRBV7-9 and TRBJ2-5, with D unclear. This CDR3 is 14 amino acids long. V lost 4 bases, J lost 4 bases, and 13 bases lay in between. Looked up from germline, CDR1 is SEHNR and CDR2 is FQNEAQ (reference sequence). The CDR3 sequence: CASSSKVRGETQYF. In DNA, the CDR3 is TGTGCCAGCAGCTCGAAGGTCCGCGGAGAGACCCAGTACTTC.

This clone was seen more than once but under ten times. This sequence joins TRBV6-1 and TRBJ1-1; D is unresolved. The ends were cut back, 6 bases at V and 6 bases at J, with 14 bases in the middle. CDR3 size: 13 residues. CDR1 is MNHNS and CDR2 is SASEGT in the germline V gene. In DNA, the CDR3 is TGTGCCAGCAGCACCTATATTCGGGCTGAAGCTTTCTTT. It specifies CASSTYIRAEAFF.

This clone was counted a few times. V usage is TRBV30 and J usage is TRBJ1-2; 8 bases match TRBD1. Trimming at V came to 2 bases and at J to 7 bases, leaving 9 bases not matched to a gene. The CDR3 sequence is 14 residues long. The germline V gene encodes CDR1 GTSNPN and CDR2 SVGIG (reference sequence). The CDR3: CAWSLQGALSGYTF. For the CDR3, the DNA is TGTGCCTGGAGTCTTCAGGGGGCCCTCTCTGGCTACACCTTC. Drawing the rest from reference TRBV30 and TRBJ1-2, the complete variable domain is SQTIHQWPATLVQPVGSPLSLECTVEGTSNPNLYWYRQAAGRGLQLLFYSVGIGQISSEVPQNLSASRPQDRQFILSSKKLLLSDSGFYLCAWSLQGALSGYTFGSGTRLTVV.

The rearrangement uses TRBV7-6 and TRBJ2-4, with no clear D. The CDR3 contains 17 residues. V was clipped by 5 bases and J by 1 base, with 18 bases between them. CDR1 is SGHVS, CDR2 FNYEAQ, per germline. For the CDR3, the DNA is TGTGCCAGCAGCAGAGGCAGCTCCTTCTGGGCCAAAAACATTCAGTACTTC. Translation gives CASSRGSSFWAKNIQYF.

In DNA, the CDR3 is TGCAGCGTTTTACATACAGGGTGGGCGGAGACCCAGTACTTC. Translation gives CSVLHTGWAETQYF. J is TRBJ2-5 and V is TRBV29-1; weak D call: TRBD1 (6 bases). V dropped 5 bases and J dropped 5 bases, with 18 bases sitting between them. CDR1 is SQVTM and CDR2 is ANQGSEA in the germline V gene. CDR3 size: 14 residues.

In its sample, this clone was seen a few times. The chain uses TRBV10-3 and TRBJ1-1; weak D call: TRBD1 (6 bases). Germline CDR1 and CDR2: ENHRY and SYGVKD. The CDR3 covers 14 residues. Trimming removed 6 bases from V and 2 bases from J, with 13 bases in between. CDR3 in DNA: TGTGCCATCAGCGAAAGGGGACAAAACACTGAAGCTTTCTTT. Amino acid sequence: CAISERGQNTEAFF.